Listed below are T cell receptor beta chains from one sample, sequenced in a study of T cell responses to AZD1222 COVID-19 vaccine. The protocol was immunoSEQ multiplex PCR, while the TCRdb copy is restricted to in-frame clones and leaves out a portion. The data show some 94,000 clones, more than 90% seen once. Here the sequenced sample was peripheral blood, taken on day 0 of AZD1222 vaccination. The receptors derive from an adult in good health. CDR3s include the opening cysteine and the closing phenylalanine or tryptophan. Fields, in order: clone size, CDR3 length, V gene, CDR3 protein. Not every row has a clone size; where given, it reads once, few, many or a size class.

clone size: NA; CDR3 length: 14; V gene: TRBV7-8; CDR3 protein: CASSLVTGYNEQFF
clone size: NA; CDR3 length: 15; V gene: TRBV5-1; CDR3 protein: CASSRPGTTGEKLFF
clone size: few; CDR3 length: 14; V gene: TRBV19; CDR3 protein: CASSIRGRNNEQFF
clone size: NA; CDR3 length: 12; V gene: TRBV6-1; CDR3 protein: CASSYANYGYTF
clone size: NA; CDR3 length: 13; V gene: TRBV5-5; CDR3 protein: CASSLDRGYEQYF
clone size: NA; CDR3 length: 15; V gene: TRBV19; CDR3 protein: CASSIEGQGIREQYF
clone size: NA; CDR3 length: 15; V gene: TRBV19; CDR3 protein: CASSISGPRAETQYF
clone size: NA; CDR3 length: 14; V gene: TRBV9; CDR3 protein: CASSPGVDNQPQHF
clone size: NA; CDR3 length: 14; V gene: TRBV7-8; CDR3 protein: CASSLDRVGYEQYF
clone size: NA; CDR3 length: 15; V gene: TRBV10-3; CDR3 protein: CAIATGALNTGELFF
clone size: NA; CDR3 length: 14; V gene: TRBV3-1/TRBV3-2; CDR3 protein: CASSHPSITDTQYF
clone size: NA; CDR3 length: 16; V gene: TRBV15; CDR3 protein: CATSRDIRGANSPLHF
clone size: NA; CDR3 length: 19; V gene: TRBV6-1; CDR3 protein: CASSEGTGFPLASTDTQYF
clone size: few; CDR3 length: 12; V gene: TRBV7-9; CDR3 protein: CASSLSTGELFF
clone size: NA; CDR3 length: 14; V gene: TRBV5-1; CDR3 protein: CASSLGSNGGTQYF
clone size: NA; CDR3 length: 13; V gene: TRBV11-2; CDR3 protein: CASSFQSQGAAFF
clone size: once; CDR3 length: 14; V gene: TRBV6-1; CDR3 protein: CASSEDTYSPGYTF
clone size: NA; CDR3 length: 17; V gene: TRBV6-2/TRBV6-3; CDR3 protein: CASSYPGTGASGNTIYF
clone size: NA; CDR3 length: 16; V gene: TRBV15; CDR3 protein: CATSRDPEGAGQPQHF
clone size: NA; CDR3 length: 13; V gene: TRBV19; CDR3 protein: CASSIDPDEKLFF
clone size: NA; CDR3 length: 15; V gene: TRBV28; CDR3 protein: CASSLGGGGTDTQYF
clone size: NA; CDR3 length: 10; V gene: TRBV5-6; CDR3 protein: CASGRSEQFF
clone size: NA; CDR3 length: 14; V gene: TRBV5-1; CDR3 protein: CASSRGTGQETQYF
clone size: NA; CDR3 length: 17; V gene: TRBV19; CDR3 protein: CASSKLQGGRVNQPQHF
clone size: NA; CDR3 length: 13; V gene: TRBV27; CDR3 protein: CASSSGTEYEQYF
clone size: NA; CDR3 length: 15; V gene: TRBV5-4; CDR3 protein: CASSVPGQGSYEQYF
clone size: NA; CDR3 length: 15; V gene: TRBV5-1; CDR3 protein: CASSLGTGNNSPLHF
clone size: NA; CDR3 length: 15; V gene: TRBV7-2; CDR3 protein: CASSFRQGTGNTIYF
clone size: NA; CDR3 length: 17; V gene: TRBV4-2; CDR3 protein: CASSLLPVGGSHNEQFF
clone size: NA; CDR3 length: 19; V gene: TRBV7-2; CDR3 protein: CASSLGPRGRVGSNQPQHF
clone size: NA; CDR3 length: 14; V gene: TRBV14; CDR3 protein: CASSQGSGHYGYTF
clone size: NA; CDR3 length: 14; V gene: TRBV28; CDR3 protein: CASSYRLGNQPQHF
clone size: NA; CDR3 length: 14; V gene: TRBV2; CDR3 protein: CASSIRRSYNEQFF